This TCR beta chain was sequenced in a study of blood T cell repertoires in COVID-19. For recovered donors of Cohort 3, there were two negative PCRs, clearance, or symptom resolution. CDR3 size: 16 residues. Germline CDR1 is SNHLY and CDR2 is FYNNEI. Trimming took 9 bases from V and 6 from J; bases not matched to a gene: 10. Here immunoSEQ multiplex PCR was the method, and the copy in TCRdb shows in-frame clones only, minus some. This table has some 330,000 clones, over 75% appearing once. Sequencing was done on a sample of PBMCs or T cells enriched from blood (not recorded which). The TCR sequence derives from a man aged 25-45 years who had recovered from COVID-19. This chain connects TRBV2 to TRBJ2-1, with 14 bases aligning to TRBD2. Written as DNA, the CDR3 is TGTGCCAGAGGGACTAGCGGGGGCACTTTTCCCAATGAGCAGTTCTTC. Protein product: CARGTSGGTFPNEQFF.